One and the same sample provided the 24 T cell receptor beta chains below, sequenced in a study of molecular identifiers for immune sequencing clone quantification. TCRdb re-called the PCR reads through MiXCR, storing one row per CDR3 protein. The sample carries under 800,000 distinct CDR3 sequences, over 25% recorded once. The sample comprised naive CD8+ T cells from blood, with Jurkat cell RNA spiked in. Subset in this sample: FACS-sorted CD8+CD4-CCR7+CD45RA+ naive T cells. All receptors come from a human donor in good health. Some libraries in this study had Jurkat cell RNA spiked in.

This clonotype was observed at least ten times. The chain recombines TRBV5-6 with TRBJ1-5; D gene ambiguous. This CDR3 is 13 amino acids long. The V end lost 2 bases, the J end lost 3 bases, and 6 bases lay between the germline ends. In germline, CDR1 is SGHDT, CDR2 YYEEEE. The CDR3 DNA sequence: TGTGCCAGCAGCTTCGGGGACAATCAGCCCCAGCATTTT. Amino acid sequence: CASSFGDNQPQHF.

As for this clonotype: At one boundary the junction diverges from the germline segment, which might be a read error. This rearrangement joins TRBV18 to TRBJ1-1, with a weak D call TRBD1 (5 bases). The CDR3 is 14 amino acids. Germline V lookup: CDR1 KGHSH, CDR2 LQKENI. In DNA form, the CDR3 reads TGTGCCAGCTCAAATACAGGATTGAACACTGGAGCTTTCTTT. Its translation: CASSNTGLNTGAFF.

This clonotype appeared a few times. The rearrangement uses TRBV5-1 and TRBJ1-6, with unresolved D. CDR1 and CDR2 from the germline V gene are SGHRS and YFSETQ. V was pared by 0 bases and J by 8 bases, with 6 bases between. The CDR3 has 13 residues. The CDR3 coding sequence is TGCGCCAGCAGCTTGGGACCCTATTCACCCCTCCACTTT. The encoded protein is CASSLGPYSPLHF.

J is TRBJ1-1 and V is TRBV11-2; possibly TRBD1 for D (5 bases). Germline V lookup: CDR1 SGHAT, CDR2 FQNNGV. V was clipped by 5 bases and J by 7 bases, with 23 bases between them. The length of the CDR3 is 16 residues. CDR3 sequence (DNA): TGTGCCAGCAGCGAGGTATGGTACGGGACGGCGTTTGAAGCTTTCTTT. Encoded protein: CASSEVWYGTAFEAFF.

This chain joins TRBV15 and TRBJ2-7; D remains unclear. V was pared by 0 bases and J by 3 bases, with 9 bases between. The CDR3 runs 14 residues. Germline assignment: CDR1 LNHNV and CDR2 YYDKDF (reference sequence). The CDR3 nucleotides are TGTGCCACCAGCAGAGATATGGAGATCTACGAGCAGTACTTC. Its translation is CATSRDMEIYEQYF.

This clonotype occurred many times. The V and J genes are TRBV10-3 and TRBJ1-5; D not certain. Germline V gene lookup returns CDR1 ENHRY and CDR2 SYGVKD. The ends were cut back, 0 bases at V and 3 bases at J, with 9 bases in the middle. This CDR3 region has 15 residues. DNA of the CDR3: TGTGCCATCAGTGAGTCCGGCACTTACAATCAGCCCCAGCATTTT. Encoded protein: CAISESGTYNQPQHF.

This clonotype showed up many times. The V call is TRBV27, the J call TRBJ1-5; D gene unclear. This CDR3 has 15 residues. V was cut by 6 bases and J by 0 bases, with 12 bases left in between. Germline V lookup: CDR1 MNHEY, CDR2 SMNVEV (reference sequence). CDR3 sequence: CASRRSRDSNQPQHF. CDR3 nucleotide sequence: TGTGCCAGCAGGAGAAGCCGGGATAGCAATCAGCCCCAGCATTTT.

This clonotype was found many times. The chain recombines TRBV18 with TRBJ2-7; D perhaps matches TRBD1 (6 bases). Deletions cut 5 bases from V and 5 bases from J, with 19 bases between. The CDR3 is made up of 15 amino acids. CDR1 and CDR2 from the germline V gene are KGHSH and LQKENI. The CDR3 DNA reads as TGTGCCAGCTCAGCAGACAACAGGGCCAGCGACGAGCAGTACTTC. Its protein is CASSADNRASDEQYF.

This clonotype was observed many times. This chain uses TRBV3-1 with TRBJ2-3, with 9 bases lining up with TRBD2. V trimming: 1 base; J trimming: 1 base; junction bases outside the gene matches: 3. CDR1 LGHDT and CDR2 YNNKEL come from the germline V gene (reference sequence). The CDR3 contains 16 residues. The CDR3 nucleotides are TGTGCCAGCAGCCAAGGGCTAGCGGGGCGCACAGATACGCAGTATTTT. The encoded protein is CASSQGLAGRTDTQYF.

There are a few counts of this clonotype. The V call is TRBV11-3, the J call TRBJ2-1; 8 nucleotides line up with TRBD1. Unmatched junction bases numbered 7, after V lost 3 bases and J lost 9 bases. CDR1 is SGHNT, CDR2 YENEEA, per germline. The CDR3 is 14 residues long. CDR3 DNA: TGTGCCAGCAGCTTCGGGACAGGTATCGGTGAGCAGTTCTTC. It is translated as CASSFGTGIGEQFF.

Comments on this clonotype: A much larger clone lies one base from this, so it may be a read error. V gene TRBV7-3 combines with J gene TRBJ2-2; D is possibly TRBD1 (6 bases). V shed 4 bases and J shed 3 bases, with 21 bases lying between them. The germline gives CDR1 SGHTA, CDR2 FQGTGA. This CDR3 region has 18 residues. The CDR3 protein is CASSSGARGSRYTGELFF. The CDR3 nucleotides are TGTGCCAGCAGCTCTGGGGCTAGGGGGAGTAGATACACCGGGGAGCTGTTTTTT.

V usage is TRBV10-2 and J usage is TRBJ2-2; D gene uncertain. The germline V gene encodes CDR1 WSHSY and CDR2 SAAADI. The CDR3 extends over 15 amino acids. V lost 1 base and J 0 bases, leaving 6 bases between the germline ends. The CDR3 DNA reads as TGCGCCAGCAGTGAGTGGCTTACGAACACCGGGGAGCTGTTTTTT. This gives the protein CASSEWLTNTGELFF.

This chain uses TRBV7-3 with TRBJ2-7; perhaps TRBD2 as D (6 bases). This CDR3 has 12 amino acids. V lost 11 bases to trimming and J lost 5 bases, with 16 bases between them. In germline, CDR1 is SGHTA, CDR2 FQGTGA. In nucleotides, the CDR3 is TGTGCCGGCGTGACGGGGGTGGACGAGCAGTACTTC. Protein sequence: CAGVTGVDEQYF.

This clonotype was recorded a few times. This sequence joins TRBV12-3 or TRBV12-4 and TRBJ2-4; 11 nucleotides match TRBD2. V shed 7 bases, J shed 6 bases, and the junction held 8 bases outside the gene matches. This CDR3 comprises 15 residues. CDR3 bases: TGTGCCAGCAAAAAAACTAGCGGGGGCTTAAACATTCAGTACTTC. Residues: CASKKTSGGLNIQYF.

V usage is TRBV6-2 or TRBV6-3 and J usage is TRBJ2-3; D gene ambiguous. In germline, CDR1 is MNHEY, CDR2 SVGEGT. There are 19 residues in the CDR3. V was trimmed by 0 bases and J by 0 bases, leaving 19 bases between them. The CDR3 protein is CASSYSPLNTASSTDTQYF. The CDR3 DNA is TGTGCCAGCAGTTACTCACCGCTAAATACCGCTTCTAGCACAGATACGCAGTATTTT.

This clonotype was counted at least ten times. The CDR3 nucleotides are TGCAGCGCCTTCTTAAGTAGTGAAAAACTGTTTTTT. Protein: CSAFLSSEKLFF. The rearrangement links TRBV29-1 to TRBJ1-4; D ambiguous. The CDR3 contains 12 residues. Trimming cost V 7 bases and J 7 bases, with 13 bases left between them. CDR1 and CDR2 (germline): SQVTM, ANQGSEA.

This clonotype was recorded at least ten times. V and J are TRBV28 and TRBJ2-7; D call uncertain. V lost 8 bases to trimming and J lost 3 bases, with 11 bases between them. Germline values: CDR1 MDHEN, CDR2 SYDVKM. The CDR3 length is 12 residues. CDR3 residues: CASYNHFYEQYF. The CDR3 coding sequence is TGTGCCAGCTACAACCATTTCTACGAGCAGTACTTC.

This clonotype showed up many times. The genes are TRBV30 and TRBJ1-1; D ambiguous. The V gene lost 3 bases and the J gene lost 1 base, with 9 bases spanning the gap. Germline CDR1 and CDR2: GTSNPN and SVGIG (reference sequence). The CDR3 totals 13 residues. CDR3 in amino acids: CAWSPLWNTEAFF. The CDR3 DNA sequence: TGTGCCTGGAGCCCTCTTTGGAACACTGAAGCTTTCTTT.

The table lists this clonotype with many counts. The CDR3 protein is CASSLGTEDDWSTDTQYF. Written as DNA, the CDR3 is TGTGCCAGCAGTTTAGGGACCGAGGACGATTGGAGCACAGATACGCAGTATTTT. The V gene is TRBV28, the J gene TRBJ2-3; D assignment may be TRBD1 or TRBD2 (5 bases each). Looked up from germline, CDR1 is MDHEN and CDR2 is SYDVKM. This CDR3 spans 18 amino acids. Deletions cut 2 bases from V and 0 bases from J, with 18 bases between.

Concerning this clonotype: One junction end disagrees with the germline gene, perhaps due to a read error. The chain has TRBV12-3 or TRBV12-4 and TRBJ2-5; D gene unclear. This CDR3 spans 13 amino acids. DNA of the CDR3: TGTCCCAGCAGTTTGCGGTTCCAAGAGACCCAGTACTTC. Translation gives CPSSLRFQETQYF.

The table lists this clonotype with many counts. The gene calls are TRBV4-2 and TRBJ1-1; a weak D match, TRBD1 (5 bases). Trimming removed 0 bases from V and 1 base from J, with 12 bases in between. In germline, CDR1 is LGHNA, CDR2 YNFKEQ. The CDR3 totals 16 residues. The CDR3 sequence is CASSQEAGTENTEAFF. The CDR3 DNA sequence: TGTGCCAGCAGCCAAGAAGCCGGGACGGAGAACACTGAAGCTTTCTTT.

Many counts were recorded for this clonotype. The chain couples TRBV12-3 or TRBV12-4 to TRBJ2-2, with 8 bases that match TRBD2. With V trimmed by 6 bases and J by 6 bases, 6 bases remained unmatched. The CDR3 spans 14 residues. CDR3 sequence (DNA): TGTGCCAGCAGGCAACTAGCGGTCCCCGGGGAGCTGTTTTTT. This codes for CASRQLAVPGELFF.

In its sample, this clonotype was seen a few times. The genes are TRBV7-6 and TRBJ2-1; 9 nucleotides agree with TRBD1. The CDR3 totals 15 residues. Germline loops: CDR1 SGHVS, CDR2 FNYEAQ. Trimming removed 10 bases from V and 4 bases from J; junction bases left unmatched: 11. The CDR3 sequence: CATGFADRGYNEQFF. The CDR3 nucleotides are TGTGCCACCGGATTCGCCGACAGGGGGTACAATGAGCAGTTCTTC.

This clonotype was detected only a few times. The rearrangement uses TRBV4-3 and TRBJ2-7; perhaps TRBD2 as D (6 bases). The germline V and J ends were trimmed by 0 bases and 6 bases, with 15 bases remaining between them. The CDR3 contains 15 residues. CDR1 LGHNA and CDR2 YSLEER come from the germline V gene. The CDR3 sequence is CASSQDTGESREQYF. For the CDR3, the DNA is TGCGCCAGCAGCCAAGATACGGGAGAGTCCCGCGAGCAGTACTTC.